This passage covers 12 T cell receptor beta chains from one sample sequenced in a study of shared clonotypes between healthy human individuals. This table comes from immunoSEQ multiplex PCR, and its TCRdb copy is limited to in-frame clones, with some not included. The sample contains some 1.5 million clones, 95% to 99% of which appear only once. The sample was naive CD4+ T cells sorted from blood. This sample's subset: CD45RA+ positively selected. These receptors came from a young man in good health.

With respect to this clone: Other DNA sequences from this sample encode an identical CDR3 as well. This chain uses TRBV29-1 with TRBJ2-1; 14 bases map to TRBD2. V gave up 5 bases and J gave up 9 bases; unmatched junction bases: 6. This CDR3 has 14 residues. Germline lookup yields CDR1 SQVTM and CDR2 ANQGSEA. The CDR3 loop reads CSVSGLAGVGEQFF. The DNA for the CDR3 is TGCAGCGTTTCGGGACTAGCGGGAGTTGGTGAGCAGTTCTTC.

The count of this clone is one. The chain is built from TRBV11-3 and TRBJ2-1; 7 nucleotides align to TRBD2. CDR1 and CDR2 from the germline V gene are SGHNT and YENEEA. With 3 bases clipped from V and 5 bases from J, the junction kept 4 bases outside the gene matches. This CDR3 has 14 residues. This CDR3 reads CASSFGGSNNEQFF. CDR3 DNA: TGTGCCAGCAGCTTCGGCGGGAGCAACAATGAGCAGTTCTTC.

The chain carries TRBV28 and TRBJ1-5; weak D call: TRBD1 (5 bases). The length of the CDR3 is 16 residues. Trimming left V 5 bases short and J 6 bases short, with 20 bases between. Germline CDR1 MDHEN, CDR2 SYDVKM. The CDR3 DNA sequence: TGTGCCAGCAGTCTAGAGGGACGACTTAAAGTTCAGCCCCAGCATTTT. Its protein product is CASSLEGRLKVQPQHF.

To note about this clone: The junction differs from germline at one of its ends, possibly a read error. J is TRBJ2-2 and V is TRBV14; no definite D call. Germline-derived CDR1 and CDR2 are SGHDN and FVKESK. The CDR3 is 13 amino acids. The DNA for the CDR3 is TGTGCCAGCAGTCAAGGGATTAACGGGGAGCTGTTTTTT. Encoded protein: CASSQGINGELFF.

This chain connects TRBV27 to TRBJ1-1; a weak D match, TRBD1 (5 bases). Germline V gives CDR1 MNHEY, CDR2 SMNVEV (reference sequence). The CDR3 has 15 amino acids. V was clipped by 3 bases and J by 0 bases, with 11 bases between them. CDR3 loop: CASSFGGTVNTEAFF. The DNA of the CDR3 is TGTGCCAGCAGTTTTGGGGGTACGGTGAACACTGAAGCTTTCTTT.

This chain connects TRBV5-1 to TRBJ2-5; D is uncertain. This CDR3 region has 11 residues. The V end was cut by 6 bases, the J end by 5 bases, with 8 bases between. Germline CDR1 is SGHRS and CDR2 is YFSETQ. The chain's CDR3 is CASTVSETQYF. CDR3 sequence (DNA): TGCGCCAGCACTGTCTCCGAGACCCAGTACTTC.

The chain carries TRBV6-1 and TRBJ2-7; either TRBD1 or TRBD2 may supply D (5 bases each). Germline CDR1 is MNHNS and CDR2 is SASEGT. V dropped 2 bases and J dropped 6 bases, with 17 bases sitting between them. This CDR3 has 15 residues. CDR3 nucleotides: TGTGCCAGCAGTGAATCGGGGCCCTACCCGTCCGAGCAGTACTTC. This translates into CASSESGPYPSEQYF.

CDR3 loop: CASSNRGTGELFF. CDR3 DNA: TGTGCCAGTAGTAACAGGGGCACCGGGGAGCTGTTTTTT. The chain uses TRBV19 and TRBJ2-2; 7 positions match TRBD1. V lost 4 bases to trimming and J lost 4 bases; unmatched junction nucleotides: 0. The CDR3 sequence is 13 residues long. Germline V gene data show CDR1 as LNHDA and CDR2 as SQIVND (reference sequence).

As regards this clone: The sample contains more than one DNA sequence encoding this CDR3. The chain uses TRBV5-1 and TRBJ2-5; D ambiguous. Germline CDR1 SGHRS, CDR2 YFSETQ. This CDR3 contains 13 residues. The V and J ends lost 1 base and 2 bases respectively, with 6 bases between them. CDR3 sequence (DNA): TGCGCCAGCAGCTTGAGACAACAAGAGACCCAGTACTTC. This gives the protein CASSLRQQETQYF.

V and J are TRBV11-2 and TRBJ2-7; 15 bases agree with TRBD2. The CDR3 loop spans 18 amino acids. CDR1 SGHAT and CDR2 FQNNGV come from the germline V gene. Unmatched junction bases numbered 10, after V lost 5 bases and J lost 2 bases. The CDR3 coding sequence is TGTGCCAGCAGCGGAGGACTAGCGGGAGGGCTGGTTGCCTACGAGCAGTACTTC. Its protein is CASSGGLAGGLVAYEQYF.

This sequence joins TRBV6-1 and TRBJ2-3; unclear D gene. V was clipped by 4 bases and J by 6 bases, with 17 bases between them. The CDR3 covers 15 residues. Germline V gives CDR1 MNHNS, CDR2 SASEGT. The CDR3 DNA reads as TGTGCCAGCAGTGCCAGACTCAAAAGTGGGGATACGCAGTATTTT. It specifies CASSARLKSGDTQYF.

This clone occurred once. The V and J genes are TRBV7-9 and TRBJ2-7; 10 bases fit TRBD1. Germline lookup yields CDR1 SEHNR and CDR2 FQNEAQ (reference sequence). The junction had 9 bases not matched to a gene; V was cut back by 9 bases and J by 4 bases. This CDR3 region has 14 residues. CDR3 in amino acids: CASGSRDRGYEQYF. The CDR3 nucleotides read TGTGCCAGTGGGTCCCGGGACAGGGGATACGAGCAGTACTTC.